The next 27 T cell receptor beta chains were all read from a single sample in a study of radiotherapy plus CTLA-4 blockade in lung cancer. The method was immunoSEQ multiplex PCR; TCRdb's version includes in-frame clones alone and lacks a portion of them. The sample yields under 65,000 clones, about 76% seen once. This material consisted of peripheral blood, taken from a patient treated with radiotherapy plus ipilimumab. Source of these receptors: a human donor with non-small cell lung cancer whose response to radiotherapy plus ipilimumab could not be evaluated.

This chain uses TRBV28 with TRBJ2-3; 8 bases align to TRBD2. After removal of 2 bases from V and 2 bases from J, the junction contained 9 bases not matched to a gene. Germline CDR1 is MDHEN and CDR2 is SYDVKM. CDR3 length equals 17 residues. Here the CDR3 reads CASSLVAAGDVTDTQYF. The CDR3 bases are TGTGCCAGCAGTTTAGTTGCAGCGGGAGACGTCACAGATACGCAGTATTTT.

V and J are TRBV13 and TRBJ2-7; 12 positions agree with TRBD2. CDR3 length equals 15 residues. Germline trimming cut 5 bases from V and 4 bases from J; bases unmatched to any gene: 6. Germline V gene sequence: CDR1 PRHDT, CDR2 FYEKMQ (reference sequence). CDR3 amino acids: CASSALAGGPYEQYF. The DNA for the CDR3 is TGTGCCAGCAGCGCTCTAGCGGGAGGGCCTTACGAGCAGTACTTC.

Only a few counts were recorded for this clone. V and J are TRBV4-2 and TRBJ2-5; TRBD2 matches at 12 bases. Germline values: CDR1 LGHNA, CDR2 YNFKEQ. V dropped 2 bases and J dropped 1; count of bases not matched to a gene: 5. The CDR3 runs 17 residues. The CDR3 here is CASSQFLAGGTQETQYF. Written as DNA, the CDR3 is TGTGCCAGCAGCCAATTTCTAGCGGGGGGGACCCAAGAGACCCAGTACTTC.

The chain uses TRBV28 and TRBJ1-1, with 10 bases identical to TRBD1. After removal of 1 base from V and 1 base from J, the junction contained 3 bases not matched to a gene. This CDR3 is built from 16 residues. CDR1 and CDR2 from the germline V gene are MDHEN and SYDVKM. The CDR3 DNA is TGTGCCAGCAGTTTATATGACAGGGGGCGGAACACTGAAGCTTTCTTT. Its translation: CASSLYDRGRNTEAFF.

The J gene is TRBJ1-1, the V gene TRBV15; 7 bases are a match to TRBD1. The CDR3 is 17 amino acids. CDR1 LNHNV and CDR2 YYDKDF come from the germline V gene (reference sequence). The V and J ends lost 1 base and 4 bases, in that order; junction bases with no gene match: 12. CDR3 sequence: CATSRGGSRGQSTEAFF. Written as DNA, the CDR3 is TGTGCCACCAGCAGAGGTGGGTCAAGGGGGCAGAGCACTGAAGCTTTCTTT.

The V call is TRBV5-1, the J call TRBJ1-1, with D possibly being TRBD1 (5 bases). This CDR3 is 14 amino acids long. The V end was cut by 7 bases, the J end by 1 base, with 14 bases between. Germline assignment: CDR1 SGHRS and CDR2 YFSETQ. The CDR3: CASRRTFGNTEAFF. The CDR3 bases are TGCGCCAGCCGCCGGACATTTGGGAACACTGAAGCTTTCTTT. Filled out from reference TRBV5-1 and TRBJ1-1, the complete variable domain reads KAGVTQTPRYLIKTRGQQVTLSCSPISGHRSVSWYQQTPGQGLQFLFEYFSETQRNKGNFPGRFSGRQFSNSRSEMNVSTLELGDSALYLCASRRTFGNTEAFFGQGTRLTVV.

Here the CDR3 reads CASSLRPGSGGYTF. Here the CDR3 DNA reads TGTGCCAGCAGCCTTAGGCCGGGGTCGGGGGGCTACACCTTC. The chain carries TRBV27 and TRBJ1-2; the D is unclear. Trimming stripped 6 bases from V and 8 bases from J, with 19 bases between. The CDR3 runs to 14 residues. Germline V CDR1 and CDR2: MNHEY, SMNVEV (reference sequence).

This chain joins TRBV15 and TRBJ1-2, with D unresolved. In germline, CDR1 is LNHNV, CDR2 YYDKDF (reference sequence). CDR3 size: 15 residues. V gave up 1 base and J gave up 1 base, with 10 bases separating them. CDR3 sequence (DNA): TGTGCCACCAGCAGAGCTGCGGGAGGTAACTATGGCTACACCTTC. Encoded protein: CATSRAAGGNYGYTF.

The chain is built from TRBV7-9 and TRBJ2-7; 11 bases agree with TRBD1. The CDR3 totals 14 residues. Germline-derived CDR1 and CDR2 are SEHNR and FQNEAQ (reference sequence). V trimming: 3 bases; J trimming: 6 bases; junction bases outside the gene matches: 4. DNA of the CDR3: TGTGCCAGCAGCTTGTGGACAGGGGGCGGCGAGCAGTACTTC. Its translation: CASSLWTGGGEQYF.

The rearrangement links TRBV6-4 to TRBJ2-2; 8 bases fit TRBD2. After removal of 3 bases from V and 4 bases from J, the junction contained 7 bases not matched to a gene. From germline, CDR1 is MRHNA and CDR2 SNTAGT. This CDR3 contains 16 residues. The CDR3 DNA is TGTGCCAGCAGTGAGGCCAGCGGGAGTCTCACCGGGGAGCTGTTTTTT. Translation gives CASSEASGSLTGELFF.

This sequence joins TRBV29-1 and TRBJ2-3; the D gene is possibly TRBD2 (6 bases). Germline V gene data show CDR1 as SQVTM and CDR2 as ANQGSEA. The V end lost 4 bases, the J end lost 3 bases, and 11 bases lay between the germline ends. The CDR3 extends over 13 amino acids. CDR3 DNA sequence: TGCAGCGTTGTTCGGGGGAGGACAGATACGCAGTATTTT. Amino acids: CSVVRGRTDTQYF.

V usage is TRBV4-3 and J usage is TRBJ1-4; 8 nucleotides line up with TRBD1. CDR3 length equals 17 residues. Looked up from germline, CDR1 is LGHNA and CDR2 is YSLEER. J lost 5 bases, V lost 2 bases, and 10 bases had no gene match. The CDR3 sequence: CASSQPRRGQGNEKLFF. The CDR3 DNA is TGCGCCAGCAGCCAACCCCGAAGAGGACAGGGAAATGAAAAACTGTTTTTT.

The rearrangement links TRBV29-1 to TRBJ2-7; 8 bases fit TRBD2. Germline-derived CDR1 and CDR2 are SQVTM and ANQGSEA. V was pared by 0 bases and J by 4 bases, with 2 bases of the junction left unmatched. The CDR3 consists of 13 residues. CDR3 sequence (DNA): TGCAGCGTTGAAGACAGCGGGAGTTACGAGCAGTACTTC. Translated: CSVEDSGSYEQYF.

The chain links TRBV6-4 to TRBJ2-7; D is undetermined. Germline CDR1 reads MRHNA; CDR2 reads SNTAGT. Between the trimmed V and J ends, which lost 8 bases and 4 bases, there was a span of 18 bases. The CDR3 totals 14 residues. Here the CDR3 reads CASVLVDAAYEQYF. CDR3 bases: TGTGCCAGCGTCTTAGTGGATGCAGCGTACGAGCAGTACTTC.

This chain links TRBV6-6 with TRBJ2-5; 7 bases match TRBD2. CDR3 length equals 16 residues. The germline gives CDR1 MNHNY, CDR2 SVGAGI (reference sequence). With 5 bases clipped from V and 1 base from J, the junction kept 10 bases outside the gene matches. Written as DNA, the CDR3 is TGTGCCAGCAGTACCCTAGTGGGGGGGTCCCAAGAGACCCAGTACTTC. Protein product: CASSTLVGGSQETQYF.

V and J are TRBV4-2 and TRBJ1-1; D not resolved. V was shortened by 4 bases and J by 7 bases, with 28 bases between the two germline ends. Looked up from germline, CDR1 is LGHNA and CDR2 is YNFKEQ. The CDR3 has 18 amino acids. The CDR3 region has the DNA TGTGCCAGCAGCCCATCTGGCGGGTTTACGGTAACGGGCATTGAAGCTTTCTTT. Residues: CASSPSGGFTVTGIEAFF.

This chain links TRBV9 with TRBJ1-2, with D tentatively TRBD1 (5 bases). Germline V gene data show CDR1 as SGDLS and CDR2 as YYNGEE. The CDR3 sequence is 14 residues long. Trimming cost V 1 base and J 3 bases, with 10 bases left between them. The CDR3 protein is CASSVQAGHYGYTF. CDR3 DNA sequence: TGTGCCAGCAGCGTACAGGCAGGGCACTATGGCTACACCTTC.

This clone is a singleton in its sample. The chain carries TRBV18 and TRBJ2-5, with D perhaps TRBD1 (5 bases). V dropped 1 base and J dropped 3 bases, with 9 bases sitting between them. The CDR3 consists of 14 residues. The germline gives CDR1 KGHSH, CDR2 LQKENI. Here the CDR3 DNA reads TGTGCCAGCTCACCACGCCAGGGTGAAGAGACCCAGTACTTC. This translates into CASSPRQGEETQYF.

V is TRBV5-5 and J is TRBJ2-7; TRBD1 matches at 9 bases. The length of the CDR3 is 14 residues. V lost 0 bases and J lost 7; bases outside the gene matches: 5. Germline V gene sequence: CDR1 SGHKS, CDR2 YYEKEE (reference sequence). CDR3 sequence: CASSLGTGAGEQYF. DNA for the CDR3: TGTGCCAGCAGCTTGGGGACAGGGGCAGGGGAGCAGTACTTC.

This clone was observed a handful of times. The chain couples TRBV29-1 to TRBJ2-1; possible D gene TRBD2, 6 bases. Trimming removed 3 bases at V and 4 bases at J, with 16 bases between. The germline V gene encodes CDR1 SQVTM and CDR2 ANQGSEA. The CDR3 runs to 15 residues. The CDR3 region is CSVEPRGALYNEQFF. Written as DNA, the CDR3 is TGCAGCGTTGAGCCCCGCGGGGCCTTATACAATGAGCAGTTCTTC.

The DNA for the CDR3 is TGTGCCAGCAGCCCGGATCAGCCCCAGCATTTT. This codes for CASSPDQPQHF. This chain connects TRBV9 to TRBJ1-5; D uncertain. The V end was cut by 4 bases, the J end by 5 bases, with 4 bases between. Germline CDR1 SGDLS, CDR2 YYNGEE. The CDR3 is made up of 11 amino acids.

V and J are TRBV6-5 and TRBJ1-1, with D tentatively TRBD1 (5 bases). CDR1 and CDR2 (germline): MNHEY, SVGAGI. The CDR3 has 15 amino acids. Trimming shortened V by 5 bases and J by 4 bases, and 17 bases separated the two germline ends. DNA for the CDR3: TGTGCCAGCAGTACCCAGACAGTGCTTTCCACTGAAGCTTTCTTT. It specifies CASSTQTVLSTEAFF.

The chain joins TRBV19 to TRBJ2-1; TRBD2 agrees at 10 bases. Germline-derived CDR1 and CDR2 are LNHDA and SQIVND (reference sequence). The CDR3 is made up of 17 amino acids. V gave up 1 base and J gave up 7 bases; unmatched junction bases: 10. The CDR3 loop reads CASSIGEREGLENEQFF. CDR3 DNA: TGTGCCAGTAGTATAGGAGAGCGGGAGGGCCTGGAGAATGAGCAGTTCTTC.

The chain has TRBV5-1 and TRBJ2-7, with 9 bases aligning to TRBD2. Trimming at V came to 4 bases and at J to 7 bases, leaving 9 bases not matched to a gene. CDR3 length equals 14 residues. Germline V gene sequence: CDR1 SGHRS, CDR2 YFSETQ. The CDR3 sequence is CASSPIAGVGEQYF. The CDR3 DNA sequence: TGCGCCAGCAGCCCAATAGCGGGAGTGGGGGAGCAGTACTTC.

This clone is medium-sized within its sample. The chain has TRBV5-6 and TRBJ1-6, with a possible D match to TRBD1 (6 bases). Germline CDR1 reads SGHDT; CDR2 reads YYEEEE. This CDR3 comprises 14 residues. Trimming removed 7 bases from V and 10 bases from J, with 18 bases in between. The CDR3 reads CASSLGVGQSPLHF. For the CDR3, the DNA is TGTGCCAGCTCCCTTGGTGTAGGACAGTCACCCCTCCACTTT.

The V call is TRBV7-2, the J call TRBJ2-7; maybe TRBD1 (5 bases). The CDR3 is 16 amino acids. Looked up from germline, CDR1 is SGHTA and CDR2 is FQGNSA. Trimming stripped 4 bases from V and 2 bases from J, with 18 bases between. Here the CDR3 DNA reads TGTGCCAGCAGCTCCCAACCAGGGTCGGGTACCTACGAGCAGTACTTC. Translation gives CASSSQPGSGTYEQYF.

This clone came up a few times. Relative to the germline gene, one junction end is altered; a read error may explain this. The chain is built from TRBV19 and TRBJ2-7; D may be TRBD2 (6 bases). Germline V CDR1 and CDR2: LNHDA, SQIVND (reference sequence). CDR3 length: 12 amino acids. The CDR3 DNA sequence: TGTGCCAGTAGCGGACTATATCAACCCACCGACTTC. It is translated as CASSGLYQPTDF.